The entry that follows covers one T cell receptor beta chain sequence. Among Cohort 3 donors, those recovered had two negative PCRs, clearance, or symptom resolution. The sample comes from a study of blood T cell repertoires in COVID-19. About the study: In each case, the material was cDNA or gDNA derived from T cells, B-cell-depleted T cells, or PBMCs.

In the original processing: Nucleated cell number was recorded as an estimate derived from reference gene primer amplification. Measured with immunoSEQ multiplex PCR; TCRdb has only the in-frame clones, and not every one. D and trimming were read from the DNA, whereas the V and J calls and clone size are those reported in that table. In the table there are more than 100,000 clones, roughly 84% of which are singletons. The V gene lost 5 bases and the J gene lost 5 bases, with 18 bases spanning the gap. Germline V gene sequence: CDR1 SGHVS, CDR2 FNYEAQ. This CDR3 region has 15 residues. This chain connects TRBV7-6 to TRBJ1-1; TRBD1 is a possible D gene (5 bases). This TCR came from a woman aged 25 to 39 who had recovered from COVID-19. Sequencing was carried out using PBMCs or T cells enriched from blood (not recorded which). The CDR3 DNA is TGTGCCAGCAGCCCCGAGGGAGGGGTTGGTACTGAAGCTTTCTTT. Amino acids: CASSPEGGVGTEAFF.